This T cell receptor beta chain stems from a study of OX40 agonist ivuxolimab in advanced cancers. Regarding the study in general: Ivuxolimab was a fully human IgG2 agonistic monoclonal antibody targeting the costimulatory receptor OX40 (CD134). Intravenous ivuxolimab was administered to patients every 2 weeks at six dose levels: 0.01, 0.1, 0.3, 1.5, 3 and 10 mg/kg. Among the roughly 50 dose-escalation patients, about 20 had hepatocellular carcinoma, roughly 15 melanoma, 9 renal cell carcinoma and 9 head and neck cancer. A male proportion of under 85% and a mean age of 60 years, ranging from roughly 23 to 90, were recorded for the dose-escalation cohort. Patients were allowed to have had prior anti-PD-1, anti-PD-L1 or anti-CTLA-4 therapy, and more than 30% of the dose-escalation patients had previously received checkpoint inhibitors. Partial responses occurred in three dose-escalation patients: two with cutaneous melanoma and one with hepatocellular carcinoma. The point of sequencing TCRbeta in the periphery was to test whether ivuxolimab changed TCR sequence diversity and drove clonal T-cell expansion. The paper reports the monotherapy dose-escalation portion (N of about 50 patients) of the phase I ivuxolimab trial.

Patients with autoimmune disease history or receiving systemic immunosuppression were excluded from the trial. In every dose cohort, peripheral blood was drawn for TCR sequencing at baseline, cycle 4 day 1, and cycle 7 day 1. Samples came from an open-label, multicenter, first-in-human phase I dose-escalation trial of ivuxolimab. Adults with locally advanced or metastatic head and neck squamous cell, hepatocellular, melanoma or renal cell carcinoma were enrolled in the trial. Before TCR sequencing, CD4+ T cells and CD8+ T cells were sorted from peripheral blood as separate populations. This clone was detected only once. Its antigen specificity is not known. One base away there is no much larger clone; base qualities are not given. Spanning cysteine to phenylalanine, the CDR3 consists of 15 amino acids. The entry retains the CDR3 DNA only, 45 bases that are in frame from base 1. From a lookup of the germline V gene, CDR1 and CDR2 are SGHTA and FQGNSA. V gives up 6 bases and J gives up 1 base, and the segment between their germline ends measures 16 bases.

To sequence the TCRbeta CDR3 region, genomic DNA was isolated from the sorted cells. The immunoSEQ Assay was used for sequencing of TCRbeta CDR3 regions. What TCRdb holds here is the immuneACCESS table cut down to in-frame rearrangements. Part of the clones is not present; checked against another copy, under half of the missing clones reflect an unresolved V gene, and the others are unexplained. The sample table shows 40,000 to 55,000 clones, and approximately 92% are seen once. Around 24% of the sample goes to the ten largest clones. The study at large found these results: The antigen specificity of the peripheral T cells that underwent clonal expansion was not determined. Low levels of normalized T-cell clonal expansion were also seen in some patients who did not respond. In the 0.1-3.0 mg/kg groups, partial responders were among the patients with the lowest normalized peripheral clonal expansion, particularly in CD8+ T cells. At doses from 0.1 to 3.0 mg/kg, clonal expansion was seen in both CD4+ and CD8+ blood T cells between baseline and week 6. After ivuxolimab, more expanded clones were found on average in CD8+ T cells than in CD4+ T cells.

The sequence was collected from an adult with an advanced solid tumor such as melanoma, head and neck, liver or kidney cancer. Recombination joined TRBV7-2 with TRBJ2-7; the D gene is perhaps TRBD2, on 5 matching bases. The sample here was CD4+ or CD8+ T cells sorted from blood, taken in a trial of the OX40 agonist ivuxolimab. The nucleotide sequence is TGTGCCAGCAGTGACCTGGGAGTGGTTTCCTACGAGCAGTACTTC. Its translation is CASSDLGVVSYEQYF. Outside the CDR3, residues come from the reference TRBV7-2 and TRBJ2-7 proteins, so the full variable domain is: GAGVSQSPSNKVTEKGKDVELRCDPISGHTALYWYRQSLGQGLEFLIYFQGNSAPDKSGLPSDRFSAERTGGSVSTLTIQRTQQEDSAVYLCASSDLGVVSYEQYFGPGTRLTVT.